This T cell receptor (beta chain) was retrieved from a study of vaccination and CD4 T cells after COVID-19. The Oncomine TCR Beta short-read assay sequenced DNA from cultured CD4+ T cells. One entry per CDR3 protein, called by TCRdb with MiXCR from the PCR reads. This table has some 16,000 distinct CDR3 sequences, less than 50% appearing once. A remark on this clonotype: No antigen is known for it.

Study-wide results and caveats: There was no significant change from around 20 to 38 median reactive clonotypes.

Treatment here: approximately nine-day PBMC culture with coronavirus spike peptide pools or control peptides (ViraFEST assay). The germline V gene encodes CDR1 DFQATT and CDR2 SNEGSKA (reference sequence). V was clipped by 3 bases and J by 9 bases; unmatched bases: 11. This CDR3 is built from 15 residues. The J gene is TRBJ2-1, the V gene TRBV20-1; 10 nucleotides agree with TRBD2. This clonotype originated in a human donor who had recovered from COVID-19. The sequenced sample consisted of CD4+ T cells from blood, cultured in vitro. CDR3: CSASGSLAGEVEQFF. The CDR3 region has the DNA TGCAGTGCTAGTGGATCCCTAGCGGGAGAGGTTGAGCAGTTCTTC.